Shown below are 29 T cell receptor beta chains from a single sample sequenced in a study of cytomegalovirus exposure and HLA in healthy donors. Sequencing was performed with immunoSEQ multiplex PCR; in TCRdb, only in-frame clones are kept and a portion is missing. The data show around 190,000 clones, 86% seen once. The material sequenced was PBMCs. These receptors originate from a woman aged 18-30 years in good health and CMV-seronegative.

The V and J genes are TRBV18 and TRBJ2-3, with 10 nucleotides matching TRBD2. CDR3 length: 16 amino acids. CDR1 and CDR2 from the germline V gene are KGHSH and LQKENI. V shed 4 bases and J 2 bases; nucleotides not matched to a gene: 6. The chain's CDR3 is CASSLTSGTATDTQYF. The CDR3 DNA reads TGTGCCAGCTCACTAACTAGCGGGACAGCCACAGATACGCAGTATTTT.

This chain connects TRBV10-1 to TRBJ2-2; TRBD1 aligns across 7 bases. Unmatched junction bases numbered 4, after V lost 6 bases and J lost 0 bases. Germline-derived CDR1 and CDR2 are WNHNN and SYGVQD (reference sequence). The CDR3 covers 15 residues. The CDR3 sequence: CASSRDRPNTGELFF. CDR3 nucleotide sequence: TGCGCCAGCAGCCGGGACAGACCGAACACCGGGGAGCTGTTTTTT.

The rearrangement joins TRBV27 to TRBJ2-7; D may be TRBD1 (5 bases). From germline, CDR1 is MNHEY and CDR2 SMNVEV (reference sequence). The CDR3 spans 14 residues. The V end lost 3 bases, the J end lost 2 bases, and 11 bases lay between the germline ends. The chain's CDR3 is CASSLGQVAYEQYF. CDR3 bases: TGTGCCAGCAGTTTGGGGCAGGTCGCCTACGAGCAGTACTTC.

This clone occurred a few times. The genes are TRBV6-5 and TRBJ2-7; D possibly corresponds to TRBD2 (6 bases). CDR3 length: 13 amino acids. Looked up from germline, CDR1 is MNHEY and CDR2 is SVGAGI. The V gene lost 6 bases and the J gene lost 6 bases, with 15 bases spanning the gap. The CDR3 protein is CASRDGGYGEQYF. CDR3 DNA sequence: TGTGCCAGCAGAGACGGAGGGTATGGCGAGCAGTACTTC.

The chain links TRBV2 to TRBJ2-3, with TRBD2 matching over 11 bases. The CDR3 is 18 residues long. Germline CDR1 and CDR2: SNHLY and FYNNEI. V was clipped by 5 bases and J by 7 bases; unmatched bases: 17. The CDR3 is CASSRTSGGGSVVNTQYF. The CDR3 nucleotides read TGTGCCAGCAGTAGAACTAGCGGGGGAGGCTCTGTGGTGAATACGCAGTATTTT.

This chain links TRBV9 with TRBJ1-3, with D unresolved. This CDR3 has 17 residues. V was pared by 0 bases and J by 4 bases, with 17 bases between. Per the germline V gene, CDR1 is SGDLS and CDR2 is YYNGEE. The CDR3 loop reads CASSVGGRAFGGNTIYF. For the CDR3, the DNA is TGTGCCAGCAGCGTAGGAGGGAGGGCGTTCGGAGGAAACACCATATATTTT.

This clone was picked up one time. The chain employs TRBV28 and TRBJ1-3; D is unclear. CDR3 length: 14 residues. V dropped 3 bases and J dropped 0 bases, with 6 bases sitting between them. Germline loops: CDR1 MDHEN, CDR2 SYDVKM. The CDR3 DNA sequence: TGTGCCAGCAGTTTTCCCGGCTCTGGAAACACCATATATTTT. Its protein is CASSFPGSGNTIYF.

This clone was counted once. The chain uses TRBV7-9 and TRBJ2-1, with TRBD1 as a possible D gene (6 bases). V lost 5 bases and J 5 bases, leaving 22 bases between the germline ends. CDR1 SEHNR and CDR2 FQNEAQ come from the germline V gene (reference sequence). CDR3 length: 17 amino acids. CDR3 coding DNA: TGTGCCAGCAGCCCTACCCGGTCTGGGGGCAGGAACAATGAGCAGTTCTTC. Translated: CASSPTRSGGRNNEQFF.

The sample holds many counts of this clone. V is TRBV5-6 and J is TRBJ2-2, with 8 bases matching TRBD1. Germline V gene sequence: CDR1 SGHDT, CDR2 YYEEEE. This CDR3 comprises 15 residues. V lost 0 bases to trimming and J lost 3 bases; unmatched junction nucleotides: 1. The CDR3 reads CASSLVQGDTGELFF. The CDR3 coding sequence is TGTGCCAGCAGCTTGGTACAGGGGGACACCGGGGAGCTGTTTTTT.

The CDR3 loop is CASSLTFRTSGVYNEQFF. The CDR3 DNA sequence: TGTGCCAGCAGCTTAACGTTTCGGACTAGCGGGGTCTACAATGAGCAGTTCTTC. The chain recombines TRBV7-3 with TRBJ2-1; TRBD2 agrees at 12 bases. CDR1 and CDR2 (germline): SGHTA, FQGTGA. Germline trimming cut 0 bases from V and 3 bases from J; bases unmatched to any gene: 6. The CDR3 contains 18 residues.

This clone was counted a single time. The chain has TRBV10-1 and TRBJ2-5; D call uncertain. The CDR3 covers 13 residues. Germline loops: CDR1 WNHNN, CDR2 SYGVQD (reference sequence). Trimming shortened V by 5 bases and J by 5 bases, and 12 bases separated the two germline ends. CDR3 nucleotides: TGCGCCAGCAGTCCTGCAGTGGAGGAGACCCAGTACTTC. The encoded protein is CASSPAVEETQYF.

This clone was picked up one time. The chain links TRBV27 to TRBJ2-3; 9 nucleotides line up with TRBD2. This CDR3 has 14 residues. V was clipped by 6 bases and J by 6 bases; unmatched bases: 7. Germline V gives CDR1 MNHEY, CDR2 SMNVEV (reference sequence). CDR3 in DNA: TGTGCCAGCAGCCGTAGCGGGAGAGGTGATACGCAGTATTTT. It specifies CASSRSGRGDTQYF.

The chain carries TRBV4-1 and TRBJ2-2; D is undetermined. With 1 base removed from V and 7 bases from J, the gap between germline ends came to 13 bases. The germline gives CDR1 MGHRA, CDR2 YSYEKL. CDR3 length: 15 residues. CDR3 amino acids: CASSQVVIAFGELFF. CDR3 DNA: TGCGCCAGCAGCCAAGTTGTGATAGCCTTCGGGGAGCTGTTTTTT.

This clone was detected only once. The chain carries TRBV12-2 and TRBJ2-1; no check of the table's D call, TRBD2, against the DNA was made. TRBV12-2 is marked as a pseudogene. This CDR3 spans 15 amino acids. CDR3 bases: TGTGCAAGTCGCTTAGACGGGGTAACCTACAATGAGCAGTTCTTC. Residues: CASRLDGVTYNEQFF.

The V call is TRBV6-5, the J call TRBJ2-7, with D unresolved. This CDR3 contains 13 residues. V was trimmed by 0 bases and J by 5 bases, leaving 8 bases between them. CDR1 is MNHEY, CDR2 SVGAGI, per germline. The CDR3 sequence: CASSYSFVDEQYF. The CDR3 nucleotides are TGTGCCAGCAGTTACTCGTTTGTCGACGAGCAGTACTTC.

The J gene is TRBJ2-7, the V gene TRBV4-1; TRBD1 agrees at 9 bases. The CDR3 is made up of 17 amino acids. V shed 0 bases, J shed 3 bases, and the junction held 9 bases outside the gene matches. Germline-derived CDR1 and CDR2 are MGHRA and YSYEKL. The CDR3 is CASSQESAGQGNYEQYF. The CDR3 DNA sequence: TGCGCCAGCAGCCAAGAAAGCGCCGGACAGGGGAACTACGAGCAGTACTTC.

CDR3 DNA sequence: TGTGCCAGTGGCCCAGCGACCTCCGTGAACACTGAAGCTTTCTTT. It is translated as CASGPATSVNTEAFF. J is TRBJ1-1 and V is TRBV19; D call uncertain. V was pared by 8 bases and J by 0 bases, with 16 bases between. The CDR3 totals 15 residues. Germline V CDR1 and CDR2: LNHDA, SQIVND (reference sequence). Combining the CDR3 with reference TRBV19 and TRBJ1-1 gives the whole variable domain DGGITQSPKYLFRKEGQNVTLSCEQNLNHDAMYWYRQDPGQGLRLIYYSQIVNDFQKGDIAEGYSVSREKKESFPLTVTSAQKNPTAFYLCASGPATSVNTEAFFGQGTRLTVV.

V gene TRBV4-1 combines with J gene TRBJ2-7; 7 bases agree with TRBD2. Germline V lookup: CDR1 MGHRA, CDR2 YSYEKL. The CDR3 is made up of 13 amino acids. The V gene end was trimmed by 2 bases and the J gene end by 5 bases; junction bases not matched to a gene: 3. The CDR3 loop is CASSQRLADEQYF. The CDR3 DNA reads as TGCGCCAGCAGCCAAAGACTAGCAGACGAGCAGTACTTC.

A single count supports this clone. The chain carries TRBV10-1 and TRBJ2-1, with 8 bases fitting TRBD2. The ends lost 2 bases at V and 0 bases at J; junction bases unmatched: 0. The CDR3 is made up of 15 amino acids. Germline assignment: CDR1 WNHNN and CDR2 SYGVQD (reference sequence). The CDR3 coding sequence is TGCGCCAGCAGTGAGGCGGGAGGCTCCTACAATGAGCAGTTCTTC. This encodes CASSEAGGSYNEQFF.

The chain links TRBV11-3 to TRBJ2-7; no firm D call. The CDR3 has 12 amino acids. From germline, CDR1 is SGHNT and CDR2 YENEEA. Trimming stripped 3 bases from V and 4 bases from J, with 7 bases between. CDR3: CASSFSGYEQYF. The CDR3 DNA follows: TGTGCCAGCAGCTTTTCCGGGTACGAGCAGTACTTC.

About this clone: One end of the junction does not line up with germline, which may come from a read error. The rearrangement uses TRBV7-9 and TRBJ2-3, with 11 nucleotides matching TRBD2. The CDR3 length is 17 residues. The V gene's germline CDR1 is SEHNR and CDR2 FQNEAQ (reference sequence). The CDR3 DNA sequence: TGTGCCAGCAGCAAACAGGATAGCGGGGGGGGCACGGATACGCAGTATTTT. The encoded protein is CASSKQDSGGGTDTQYF.

The chain has TRBV27 and TRBJ2-7; TRBD2 aligns across 10 bases. From germline, CDR1 is MNHEY and CDR2 SMNVEV (reference sequence). Germline trimming cut 5 bases from V and 2 bases from J; bases unmatched to any gene: 18. This CDR3 contains 19 residues. The CDR3 nucleotides are TGTGCCAGCAGTCTTTATGGACCCTCTGTAGCGGGAGGCCCCTACGAGCAGTACTTC. The encoded protein is CASSLYGPSVAGGPYEQYF.

CDR3 region: CASSIVAGDSYEQYF. The CDR3 coding sequence is TGCGCCAGCAGCATCGTAGCGGGAGATTCCTACGAGCAGTACTTC. The rearrangement links TRBV5-1 to TRBJ2-7; 9 nucleotides line up with TRBD2. CDR1 is SGHRS and CDR2 is YFSETQ in the germline V gene. CDR3 size: 15 residues. Germline trimming cut 4 bases from V and 1 base from J; bases unmatched to any gene: 6.

V gene TRBV11-3 combines with J gene TRBJ2-3; D is undetermined. Trimming took off 5 bases at V and 1 base at J, with 10 bases between the two ends. The CDR3 has 14 residues. Germline V lookup: CDR1 SGHNT, CDR2 YENEEA. CDR3 sequence: CASSHRHGTDTQYF. CDR3 sequence (DNA): TGTGCCAGCAGCCATCGACACGGCACAGATACGCAGTATTTT.

This chain links TRBV11-3 with TRBJ2-2; D is ambiguous. The CDR3 loop spans 12 amino acids. The V end lost 5 bases, the J end lost 2 bases, and 3 bases lay between the germline ends. The germline gives CDR1 SGHNT, CDR2 YENEEA. The CDR3 reads CASSLNTGELFF. CDR3 coding DNA: TGTGCCAGCAGCCTCAACACCGGGGAGCTGTTTTTT.

The chain links TRBV5-4 to TRBJ2-7; tentatively, D is TRBD1 (6 bases). Deletions cut 3 bases from V and 2 bases from J, with 12 bases between. The germline CDR1 and CDR2 sequences are SGHNT and YYREEE (reference sequence). This CDR3 is built from 14 residues. The CDR3 protein is CASSSGHKPYEQYF. DNA for the CDR3: TGTGCCAGCAGCTCGGGACATAAACCCTACGAGCAGTACTTC. The variable domain in full, with the rest retrieved from reference TRBV5-4 and TRBJ2-7, is ETGVTQSPTHLIKTRGQQVTLRCSSQSGHNTVSWYQQALGQGPQFIFQYYREEENGRGNFPPRFSGLQFPNYSSELNVNALELDDSALYLCASSSGHKPYEQYFGPGTRLTVT.

V and J are TRBV30 and TRBJ1-5, with a tentative D call TRBD1 (5 bases). The CDR3 has 13 residues. CDR1 and CDR2 from the germline V gene are GTSNPN and SVGIG (reference sequence). The V gene lost 1 base and the J gene lost 2 bases, with 6 bases spanning the gap. CDR3 sequence: CAWSAGRNQPQHF. CDR3 bases: TGTGCCTGGAGTGCAGGGCGCAATCAGCCCCAGCATTTT. The whole variable domain, filled in from reference TRBV30 and TRBJ1-5, reads SQTIHQWPATLVQPVGSPLSLECTVEGTSNPNLYWYRQAAGRGLQLLFYSVGIGQISSEVPQNLSASRPQDRQFILSSKKLLLSDSGFYLCAWSAGRNQPQHFGDGTRLSIL.

V usage is TRBV28 and J usage is TRBJ1-1; D possibly corresponds to TRBD1 (6 bases). V was pared by 4 bases and J by 7 bases, with 10 bases between. This CDR3 spans 12 amino acids. Germline V CDR1 and CDR2: MDHEN, SYDVKM. The DNA of the CDR3 is TGTGCCAGCAGTTATTGGACAGATGAAGCTTTCTTT. Its protein product is CASSYWTDEAFF.

The chain couples TRBV6-4 to TRBJ1-1; D possibly corresponds to TRBD1 (6 bases). Germline-derived CDR1 and CDR2 are MRHNA and SNTAGT. The CDR3 loop spans 14 amino acids. V shed 0 bases and J shed 5 bases, with 10 bases lying between them. The CDR3 bases are TGTGCCAGCAGTGACTCGACAGGAGGAACTGAAGCTTTCTTT. Translation: CASSDSTGGTEAFF.